Listed here are 16 T cell receptor beta chains from one sample, sequenced in a study of beta chain features in type 1 diabetes (dated by TCRdb to 2017 to 2018). Library generation was performed with the immunoSEQ multiplex PCR assay. The High Capacity cDNA Reverse Transcription Kit was used to reverse transcribe all of the isolated RNA, meaning that expressed TCRB transcripts were what got sequenced. This immuneACCESS table, as held by TCRdb, lists in-frame sequences with V and J called but not all clones. Of the missing ones, under half trace to an unresolved V gene in checked studies; the others have no known cause. The sample table shows 140,000 or so clones, and less than 11% are seen once. Of the sample, 1.3% falls within the top ten clones. The sequenced material came from naive CD4+ T cells from blood. The sample's cell subset or site label, in plain terms: true naive CD4+ T cells. The receptors derive from a man aged 18-30 years in good health.

The chain combines TRBV14 with TRBJ2-5; D might be TRBD1 (6 bases). This CDR3 spans 15 amino acids. Looked up from germline, CDR1 is SGHDN and CDR2 is FVKESK. The V end lost 6 bases, the J end lost 5 bases, and 19 bases lay between the germline ends. The CDR3 DNA follows: TGTGCCAGCAGGGTCACAGGGAGTTCAGTCGAGACCCAGTACTTC. It specifies CASRVTGSSVETQYF.

J is TRBJ2-7 and V is TRBV5-6; D not resolved. The ends were cut back, 2 bases at V and 6 bases at J, with 15 bases in the middle. This CDR3 is 14 amino acids long. Looked up from germline, CDR1 is SGHDT and CDR2 is YYEEEE. CDR3 amino acids: CASSFVQAPGEQYF. DNA for the CDR3: TGTGCCAGCAGCTTTGTGCAGGCGCCAGGCGAGCAGTACTTC.

This clone has just a few counts. This chain joins TRBV15 and TRBJ1-2; possibly TRBD1 for D (6 bases). This CDR3 comprises 15 residues. The ends were cut back, 0 bases at V and 5 bases at J, with 13 bases in the middle. The germline V gene has CDR1 LNHNV and CDR2 YYDKDF (reference sequence). The CDR3: CATSREIGQLYGYTF. The DNA of the CDR3 is TGTGCCACCAGCAGAGAAATTGGACAGCTATATGGCTACACCTTC. Full variable domain (remainder filled in from reference TRBV15 and TRBJ1-2): DAMVIQNPRYQVTQFGKPVTLSCSQTLNHNVMYWYQQKSSQAPKLLFHYYDKDFNNEADTPDNFQSRRPNTSFCFLDIRSPGLGDTAMYLCATSREIGQLYGYTFGSGTRLTVV.

The gene calls are TRBV6-5 and TRBJ1-6, with D hard to call. Germline V gene sequence: CDR1 MNHEY, CDR2 SVGAGI. The CDR3 is 15 residues long. Trimming left V 0 bases short and J 9 bases short, with 12 bases between. CDR3 in amino acids: CASSYSAGVASPLHF. The CDR3 DNA reads as TGTGCCAGCAGTTACTCCGCTGGCGTAGCTTCACCCCTCCACTTT.

A single count supports this clone. Mismatch with germline at one junction end may stem from a read error. This specimen includes other DNA sequences encoding the same CDR3. The chain carries TRBV19 and TRBJ2-3; 9 bases fit TRBD1. CDR1 LNHDA and CDR2 SQIVND come from the germline V gene (reference sequence). The CDR3 extends over 16 amino acids. The CDR3 loop reads CASTDRGGQGTDTQYF. The CDR3 nucleotides are TGTGCCAGTACTGACCGTGGGGGACAGGGCACCGATACGCAGTATTTT. The full variable domain, its missing parts supplied by reference TRBV19 and TRBJ2-3, is DGGITQSPKYLFRKEGQNVTLSCEQNLNHDAMYWYRQDPGQGLRLIYYSQIVNDFQKGDIAEGYSVSREKKESFPLTVTSAQKNPTAFYLCASTDRGGQGTDTQYFGPGTRLTVL.

The CDR3 region has the DNA TGTGCCAGCAGCCTAATCCTGAGTGAGCAGTTCTTC. Its translation: CASSLILSEQFF. The chain links TRBV7-2 to TRBJ2-1; D is uncertain. With 5 bases removed from V and 9 bases from J, the gap between germline ends came to 11 bases. This CDR3 comprises 12 residues. The germline gives CDR1 SGHTA, CDR2 FQGNSA. The full variable domain, in which reference TRBV7-2 and TRBJ2-1 provide the parts outside the CDR3, is GAGVSQSPSNKVTEKGKDVELRCDPISGHTALYWYRQSLGQGLEFLIYFQGNSAPDKSGLPSDRFSAERTGGSVSTLTIQRTQQEDSAVYLCASSLILSEQFFGPGTRLTVL.

This chain connects TRBV18 to TRBJ2-7; 8 bases align to TRBD1. After removal of 0 bases from V and 5 bases from J, the junction contained 6 bases not matched to a gene. The CDR3 sequence is 15 residues long. Looked up from germline, CDR1 is KGHSH and CDR2 is LQKENI. CDR3 residues: CASSPPDRARDEQYF. The CDR3 region has the DNA TGTGCCAGCTCACCACCGGACAGGGCCCGGGACGAGCAGTACTTC.

The chain employs TRBV6-5 and TRBJ2-7; D is uncertain. CDR1 MNHEY and CDR2 SVGAGI come from the germline V gene. Trimming pared 8 bases from V and 3 bases from J, leaving 14 bases between. The CDR3 spans 13 residues. CDR3 sequence: CASARPPGYEQYF. Written as DNA, the CDR3 is TGTGCCAGCGCCCGACCGCCGGGCTACGAGCAGTACTTC.

The V call is TRBV7-2, the J call TRBJ1-2, with 9 nucleotides matching TRBD1. Trimming cost V 4 bases and J 6 bases; bases outside gene matches: 12. From germline, CDR1 is SGHTA and CDR2 FQGNSA. This CDR3 contains 16 residues. The CDR3 is CASSSPMSGQGHGYTF. CDR3 nucleotide sequence: TGTGCCAGCAGCTCCCCGATGAGCGGACAGGGGCATGGCTACACCTTC. Full variable domain (rest looked up from reference TRBV7-2 and TRBJ1-2): GAGVSQSPSNKVTEKGKDVELRCDPISGHTALYWYRQSLGQGLEFLIYFQGNSAPDKSGLPSDRFSAERTGGSVSTLTIQRTQQEDSAVYLCASSSPMSGQGHGYTFGSGTRLTVV.

CDR3 in DNA: TGTGCCAGCAGCTTAGACAGGCCTATTAATCAGCCCCAGCATTTT. Encoded protein: CASSLDRPINQPQHF. The chain has TRBV7-9 and TRBJ1-5, with D perhaps TRBD1 (5 bases). The germline V and J ends were trimmed by 1 base and 4 bases, with 11 bases remaining between them. Germline V gene data show CDR1 as SEHNR and CDR2 as FQNEAQ (reference sequence). This CDR3 has 15 residues.

CDR3: CASSMTGQTYEQYF. Here the CDR3 DNA reads TGTGCCAGCAGCATGACGGGACAGACCTACGAGCAGTACTTC. The chain combines TRBV9 with TRBJ2-7, with 7 nucleotides matching TRBD1. This CDR3 is built from 14 residues. In germline, CDR1 is SGDLS, CDR2 YYNGEE. V dropped 4 bases and J dropped 2; count of bases not matched to a gene: 6.

The chain recombines TRBV5-1 with TRBJ1-2, with 9 bases fitting TRBD1. The CDR3 consists of 14 residues. Losses at the gene ends were 0 bases for V and 5 bases for J; bases not matched to a gene: 2. In germline, CDR1 is SGHRS, CDR2 YFSETQ. CDR3 region: CASSLGDREYGYTF. In DNA form, the CDR3 reads TGCGCCAGCAGCTTGGGGGACAGGGAGTATGGCTACACCTTC.

The chain combines TRBV6-5 with TRBJ1-2; weak D call: TRBD1 (6 bases). The germline gives CDR1 MNHEY, CDR2 SVGAGI. Trimming pared 6 bases from V and 4 bases from J, leaving 12 bases between. This CDR3 is 13 amino acids long. The DNA for the CDR3 is TGTGCCAGCAGCTTTACAGGGTCCTATGGCTACACCTTC. Encoded protein: CASSFTGSYGYTF.

The chain uses TRBV19 and TRBJ2-7, with a weak D call TRBD1 (5 bases). The CDR3 spans 14 residues. V was clipped by 3 bases and J by 5 bases, with 14 bases between them. The germline V gene has CDR1 LNHDA and CDR2 SQIVND (reference sequence). Written as DNA, the CDR3 is TGTGCCAGTAGTATGAGGCAGGGCCTGGACGAGCAGTACTTC. Encoded protein: CASSMRQGLDEQYF.

The chain couples TRBV4-1 to TRBJ2-3, with TRBD2 identical over 9 bases. The germline V gene has CDR1 MGHRA and CDR2 YSYEKL. Trimming removed 0 bases from V and 2 bases from J; junction bases left unmatched: 12. The CDR3 has 19 residues. This CDR3 is CASSQDMRGGWGHTDTQYF. As DNA, the CDR3 is TGCGCCAGCAGCCAAGATATGCGGGGGGGATGGGGCCACACAGATACGCAGTATTTT.

This sequence joins TRBV6-5 and TRBJ1-1, with TRBD1 as a possible D gene (5 bases). CDR1 MNHEY and CDR2 SVGAGI come from the germline V gene. Trimming pared 8 bases from V and 0 bases from J, leaving 16 bases between. The CDR3 runs 15 residues. The CDR3 bases are TGTGCCAGCTGCGGAGAGTGGGGCATGAACACTGAAGCTTTCTTT. Translating it yields CASCGEWGMNTEAFF.